These 15 T cell receptor beta chains originate from one sample sequenced in a study of cytomegalovirus exposure and HLA in healthy donors. Sequencing was performed with immunoSEQ multiplex PCR; in TCRdb, only in-frame clones are kept and a portion is missing. The profile covers tens of thousands of clones, with around 90% appearing a single time and 1.1% taken by the ten largest. Sequencing was performed on PBMCs. Every receptor here comes from a man aged 18 to 30 in good health and CMV-seronegative.

The chain couples TRBV7-6 to TRBJ2-3; 11 bases are a match to TRBD2. The trim removed 1 base at V and 2 bases at J, leaving 8 bases unmatched. Germline values: CDR1 SGHVS, CDR2 FNYEAQ. This CDR3 has 18 amino acids. The CDR3 DNA is TGTGCCAGCAGCTTAGATTTTTTAGCGGGAGGGATCACAGATACGCAGTATTTT. This translates into CASSLDFLAGGITDTQYF.

V usage is TRBV5-4 and J usage is TRBJ2-1, with TRBD2 matching over 7 bases. There are 12 residues in the CDR3. J was trimmed by 8 bases and V by 7 bases; bases with no gene match: 6. Germline loops: CDR1 SGHNT, CDR2 YYREEE (reference sequence). The CDR3 nucleotides read TGTGCCAGCCGGGGGGTCAAGGATGAGCAGTTCTTC. Its protein product is CASRGVKDEQFF.

This sequence joins TRBV28 and TRBJ2-3; 10 positions match TRBD2. Germline V lookup: CDR1 MDHEN, CDR2 SYDVKM. The CDR3 totals 17 residues. V lost 6 bases to trimming and J lost 0 bases; unmatched junction nucleotides: 9. This chain's CDR3 is CASSRMGLASSTDTQYF. CDR3 bases: TGTGCCAGCAGCCGAATGGGACTAGCGTCTAGCACAGATACGCAGTATTTT. Using reference TRBV28 and TRBJ2-3 for the parts outside the CDR3, the full variable domain is DVKVTQSSRYLVKRTGEKVFLECVQDMDHENMFWYRQDPGLGLRLIYFSYDVKMKEKGDIPEGYSVSREKKERFSLILESASTNQTSMYLCASSRMGLASSTDTQYFGPGTRLTVL.

The chain recombines TRBV27 with TRBJ2-5, with TRBD1 matching over 10 bases. V was clipped by 6 bases and J by 5 bases; unmatched bases: 12. The germline V gene encodes CDR1 MNHEY and CDR2 SMNVEV (reference sequence). The CDR3 has 16 amino acids. DNA of the CDR3: TGTGCCAGCAGCCGTGAGACAGGGGGCACGTTGGAGACCCAGTACTTC. Amino acid sequence: CASSRETGGTLETQYF.

In its sample, this clone was seen once. This chain links TRBV20-1 with TRBJ2-1; D not certain. Looked up from germline, CDR1 is DFQATT and CDR2 is SNEGSKA (reference sequence). The CDR3 is 10 residues long. V lost 6 bases and J 9 bases, leaving 9 bases between the germline ends. Here the CDR3 DNA reads TGCAGTGCCCAAATAGTTGAGCAGTTCTTC. It translates to CSAQIVEQFF.

This clone was counted between two and nine times. The V call is TRBV5-6, the J call TRBJ2-1; 8 bases are shared with TRBD2. CDR1 and CDR2 (germline): SGHDT, YYEEEE. The V segment lost 3 bases and the J segment 2 bases; nucleotides outside the gene matches: 7. This CDR3 is built from 16 residues. The CDR3 region is CASSSLGGATYNEQFF. The CDR3 DNA reads as TGTGCCAGCAGCTCCCTCGGGGGGGCAACCTACAATGAGCAGTTCTTC. The variable domain in full, with the rest retrieved from reference TRBV5-6 and TRBJ2-1, is DAGVTQSPTHLIKTRGQQVTLRCSPKSGHDTVSWYQQALGQGPQFIFQYYEEEERQRGNFPDRFSGHQFPNYSSELNVNALLLGDSALYLCASSSLGGATYNEQFFGPGTRLTVL.

The gene calls are TRBV19 and TRBJ1-1; 8 bases agree with TRBD1. CDR3 size: 15 residues. Germline V gene data show CDR1 as LNHDA and CDR2 as SQIVND (reference sequence). V gave up 5 bases and J gave up 2 bases; unmatched junction bases: 7. CDR3 residues: CASSDTTGGNTEAFF. The CDR3 region has the DNA TGTGCCAGTAGTGACACTACAGGGGGAAACACTGAAGCTTTCTTT.

The DNA for the CDR3 is TGTGCCAGCAGCACGGGACAGGGGGCTTTCTTT. This encodes CASSTGQGAFF. The rearrangement joins TRBV7-9 to TRBJ1-1; TRBD1 aligns across 10 bases. The CDR3 totals 11 residues. The germline gives CDR1 SEHNR, CDR2 FQNEAQ (reference sequence). V trimming: 5 bases; J trimming: 11 bases; junction bases outside the gene matches: 2.

This chain links TRBV4-2 with TRBJ2-7; 7 bases match TRBD2. V lost 4 bases and J lost 0; bases outside the gene matches: 9. The CDR3 totals 16 residues. Germline values: CDR1 LGHNA, CDR2 YNFKEQ. The CDR3, as DNA: TGTGCCAGCAGCCGCCAACCTGGGACTAACTCCTACGAGCAGTACTTC. Amino acids: CASSRQPGTNSYEQYF.

The rearrangement links TRBV25-1 to TRBJ2-1; 7 bases are shared with TRBD2. V trimming: 1 base; J trimming: 8 bases; junction bases outside the gene matches: 8. Looked up from germline, CDR1 is MGHDK and CDR2 is SYGVNS. This CDR3 is 15 amino acids long. The DNA of the CDR3 is TGTGCCAGCAGTGAATTTGCGGGAGATTTGGATGAGCAGTTCTTC. It codes for CASSEFAGDLDEQFF.

This clone was observed a few times. The rearrangement joins TRBV14 to TRBJ2-1; D is perhaps TRBD2 (5 bases). CDR1 and CDR2 (germline): SGHDN, FVKESK. The CDR3 length is 14 residues. Trimming pared 1 base from V and 15 bases from J, leaving 19 bases between. The CDR3: CASSQGTLFGRRFF. CDR3 DNA: TGTGCCAGCAGCCAAGGGACTTTGTTTGGTCGTCGGTTCTTC.

The rearrangement uses TRBV10-2 and TRBJ1-4, with D possibly TRBD1 on 5 matching bases. V was clipped by 11 bases and J by 7 bases, with 20 bases between them. Germline CDR1 WSHSY, CDR2 SAAADI. This CDR3 has 14 amino acids. CDR3 amino acids: CAVTTEDGSEKLFF. CDR3 DNA sequence: TGCGCCGTAACGACAGAGGACGGGAGTGAAAAACTGTTTTTT.

The chain links TRBV18 to TRBJ2-7, with 13 bases matching TRBD2. This CDR3 is built from 15 residues. The V and J ends lost 2 bases and 4 bases, in that order; junction bases with no gene match: 2. Looked up from germline, CDR1 is KGHSH and CDR2 is LQKENI. The chain's CDR3 is CASSPGTSGIYEQYF. As DNA, the CDR3 is TGTGCCAGCTCACCAGGGACTAGCGGGATTTACGAGCAGTACTTC.

The chain employs TRBV27 and TRBJ2-7; tentatively, D is TRBD1 (7 bases). Trimming took off 5 bases at V and 0 bases at J, with 14 bases between the two ends. Germline loops: CDR1 MNHEY, CDR2 SMNVEV (reference sequence). CDR3 length: 15 residues. DNA of the CDR3: TGTGCCAGCAGTCCGCGGGGACAGCCCTCCTACGAGCAGTACTTC. Its translation: CASSPRGQPSYEQYF.

This clone has a handful of counts. The J gene is TRBJ2-7, the V gene TRBV5-1, with D possibly being TRBD2 (6 bases). This CDR3 region has 14 residues. The germline V and J ends were trimmed by 0 bases and 0 bases, with 7 bases remaining between them. Germline CDR1 SGHRS, CDR2 YFSETQ. The DNA of the CDR3 is TGCGCCAGCAGCTTGGACGGGAGCTCCTACGAGCAGTACTTC. It encodes CASSLDGSSYEQYF. The whole variable domain, remainder taken from reference TRBV5-1 and TRBJ2-7, is KAGVTQTPRYLIKTRGQQVTLSCSPISGHRSVSWYQQTPGQGLQFLFEYFSETQRNKGNFPGRFSGRQFSNSRSEMNVSTLELGDSALYLCASSLDGSSYEQYFGPGTRLTVT.